Included here is one T cell receptor beta chain sequence, with context. Its specific antigen is unknown. Per-base quality was not reported, and no clone a single base away is much larger than it. The sample comes from a study of radiation and T cells in renal cell carcinoma (TCRdb year 2020). In terms of the full investigation: The samples were drawn from a clinical trial, where primary renal cell carcinomas were treated with 15 Gy of stereotactic body radiation therapy and then removed by nephrectomy 4 weeks afterward. Across all 53 samples, 4,000,000 or so unique CDR3 nucleotide sequences encoding 2,658,974 unique CDR3 amino acid sequences were identified. In total, approximately 54 samples, comprising 26 tumors and roughly 27 peripheral blood samples, were subjected to TCR beta sequencing.

The CDR1 and CDR2 encoded by the germline V gene are SGHDT and YYEEEE. The CDR3 runs 18 amino acids, cysteine and phenylalanine included. Left in the record is the CDR3 DNA by itself, 54 bases read in frame from the first base. V lost 1 base and J lost 3 bases; the stretch between them is 22 bases long. TCR beta libraries were generated from genomic DNA with the immunoSEQ kit, following the manufacturer's recommendations. To prepare the libraries, a first multiplex PCR with proprietary primers was run, followed by a second PCR that added unique barcodes, and a bead cleanup was done after each round. A kit-provided positive control reaction and a negative control reaction were included in every sample batch. The final libraries were assessed on an Agilent 4200 TapeStation D1000 ScreenTape, pooled by volume, and quantified by qPCR. Sequencing was performed on an Illumina NextSeq500 using a MidOutput 150-cycle cartridge, with 156 Read1 cycles, 15 Index1 cycles, and the kit custom primers. The pooled library was loaded at roughly 1 pM with around 20% PhiX control spiked in. The source study handled its data this way. The vendor-processed data were analyzed in R, and a clonotype was defined as all T cells that share the same CDR3 nucleotide sequence. For clone abundance analyses, frequencies were normalized to the 10,000 most abundant clones per sample. Public T cell clones, which averaged fewer than five per sample, were removed prior to analysis. An abundance difference of at least 32-fold between compartments was the criterion for calling clonotypes tumor-enriched or baseline blood-enriched. Clonotypes expanded or contracted between blood time points were identified with a beta-binomial differential abundance model. Tumor-blood repertoire similarity was measured with the Baroni-Urbani and Buser coefficient, and groups were compared using two-tailed Wilcoxon tests in R. TCRdb re-hosts the immuneACCESS table, in-frame sequences only. Its copies lack some clones; in the studies checked, an unresolved V gene accounts for under half of them, and the cause for the rest is not known. V and J calls and clone size come straight from that table; D and trimming were deduced from the DNA. Here the sample has 45,000 to 55,000 clones; more than 80% occur a single time. Around 30% of the sample goes to the ten largest clones.

The sample's time point label is to be understood as: blood 2 weeks post-SBRT. The treatment or condition label on this specimen signifies: 15 Gy SBRT to primary tumor, nephrectomy 4 weeks later. To track tumor-enriched clonotypes, serial peripheral blood was sampled from radiation-treated patients at baseline and at 2 weeks and 4 weeks after SBRT. Every patient's renal cell carcinoma showed clear cell pathology. The QIAamp DNA Blood Mini Kit (Qiagen) was used to prepare genomic DNA for TCR sequencing. The analyses included just those samples that passed every quality control check. Overall results and qualifications from the work: Effects of radiation dose or scheduling on the TCR repertoire could not be addressed with the single-armed trial design. In blood, the top tumor clonotypes increased between baseline and 2 weeks post-radiation and then shrank by 4 weeks, which suggests that tumor-resident clones expanded only transiently. Because pretreatment tumor biopsies were not available, the study could not determine whether clonotypes were already present within the tumor at baseline. Blood repertoire dynamics were not followed beyond 4 weeks after treatment.

The TCR was taken from a woman between 65 and 79 years old with renal cell carcinoma. The specimen comprised blood, sampled from a patient whose treatment included radiotherapy and nephrectomy. The chain is assembled from TRBV5-6 and TRBJ1-2; the D gene is perhaps TRBD1, from 5 matching bases. The DNA sequence is given as TGTGCCAGCAGCTTGTATGCCCCAGAGGCAGGGACTCACTATGGCTACACCTTC. It codes for CASSLYAPEAGTHYGYTF.